Listed here are 32 T cell receptor beta chains from one sample, sequenced in a study of T-cell memory formation after mild COVID-19. TCRdb reanalysed the 5' RACE reads using MiXCR and keeps one entry per CDR3 protein. In the table there are a few hundred thousand distinct CDR3 sequences, approximately 29% of which are singletons. Source material: PBMCs or a T cell subset sorted from them (not recorded which). The source of these receptors is an adult woman who had mild COVID-19 (a few samples of this study predate the infection). Cell type and time point are not known.

The V gene is TRBV2, the J gene TRBJ2-2; D unresolved. V lost 2 bases to trimming and J lost 4 bases, with 2 bases between them. This CDR3 is 12 amino acids long. Germline V gives CDR1 SNHLY, CDR2 FYNNEI. Written as DNA, the CDR3 is TGTGCCAGCAGTGAATTCACCGGGGAGCTGTTTTTT. Translated: CASSEFTGELFF.

The V and J genes are TRBV11-3 and TRBJ2-2; 9 bases are shared with TRBD1. Germline V gene data show CDR1 as SGHNT and CDR2 as YENEEA. V gave up 2 bases and J gave up 10 bases; unmatched junction bases: 8. This CDR3 comprises 15 residues. The CDR3 DNA sequence: TGTGCCAGCAGCTTAACAGGGGGCCTTCTCCCGGAGCTGTTTTTT. It encodes CASSLTGGLLPELFF.

The V call is TRBV6-2 or TRBV6-3, the J call TRBJ2-5; 7 positions match TRBD1. The V and J ends lost 5 bases and 5 bases, in that order; junction bases with no gene match: 5. CDR1 is MNHEY, CDR2 SVGEGT, per germline. This CDR3 comprises 13 residues. The CDR3 is CASSNTGEETQYF. As DNA, the CDR3 is TGTGCCAGCAGTAACACAGGGGAGGAGACCCAGTACTTC.

This clonotype was seen only a few times. The CDR3: CASSSAQGAKTYEQYF. CDR3 sequence (DNA): TGTGCCAGCAGTTCCGCACAGGGGGCTAAGACCTACGAGCAGTACTTC. The chain joins TRBV6-2 or TRBV6-3 to TRBJ2-7, with 9 bases identical to TRBD1. The CDR3 is 16 amino acids. CDR1 is MNHEY and CDR2 is SVGEGT in the germline V gene. The V and J ends lost 4 bases and 2 bases, in that order; junction bases with no gene match: 9.

The chain is built from TRBV27 and TRBJ1-1; 9 bases align to TRBD1. The CDR3 is made up of 15 amino acids. Germline V gene data show CDR1 as MNHEY and CDR2 as SMNVEV (reference sequence). J was trimmed by 1 base and V by 5 bases; bases with no gene match: 5. The CDR3 protein is CASSPTDRGNTEAFF. Written as DNA, the CDR3 is TGTGCCAGCAGTCCTACGGACAGGGGGAACACTGAAGCTTTCTTT.

The chain employs TRBV29-1 and TRBJ2-1; D call uncertain. V lost 8 bases to trimming and J lost 3 bases, with 8 bases between them. Germline CDR1 reads SQVTM; CDR2 reads ANQGSEA. This CDR3 is 11 amino acids long. CDR3 region: CSSPSYNEQFF. The DNA for the CDR3 is TGCAGCTCCCCTAGCTACAATGAGCAGTTCTTC.

This clonotype was seen a handful of times. This sequence joins TRBV20-1 and TRBJ1-5; D might be TRBD1 (6 bases). The CDR3 loop spans 14 amino acids. Trimming stripped 3 bases from V and 7 bases from J, with 16 bases between. Germline lookup yields CDR1 DFQATT and CDR2 SNEGSKA (reference sequence). Written as DNA, the CDR3 is TGCAGTGCTAGCCGGGGGGCCGACCCCCAGCCCCAGCATTTT. Protein: CSASRGADPQPQHF.

CDR3 in amino acids: CASSYYGAQDTQYF. The CDR3 bases are TGTGCCAGCAGTTACTACGGGGCCCAAGATACGCAGTATTTT. The chain has TRBV6-5 and TRBJ2-3; the D call may be TRBD1 or TRBD2 (5 bases each). Per germline, CDR1 MNHEY and CDR2 SVGAGI. V dropped 1 base and J dropped 5 bases, with 10 bases sitting between them. The CDR3 has 14 amino acids.

This clonotype has a handful of counts. This chain joins TRBV5-4 and TRBJ2-1; no clear D gene. The germline gives CDR1 SGHNT, CDR2 YYREEE (reference sequence). The CDR3 totals 14 residues. The V gene lost 2 bases and the J gene lost 3 bases, with 9 bases spanning the gap. The CDR3 bases are TGTGCCAGCAGCTTAGGTTTTCTCTACAATGAGCAGTTCTTC. This sequence encodes CASSLGFLYNEQFF.

The chain combines TRBV19 with TRBJ2-6; D unclear. The germline gives CDR1 LNHDA, CDR2 SQIVND (reference sequence). The V end lost 3 bases, the J end lost 2 bases, and 8 bases lay between the germline ends. The length of the CDR3 is 15 residues. CDR3 amino acids: CASSMGRAGANVLTF. Written as DNA, the CDR3 is TGTGCCAGTAGTATGGGTAGGGCTGGGGCCAACGTCCTGACTTTC.

This clonotype was observed a few times. This chain links TRBV29-1 with TRBJ1-4, with D perhaps matching TRBD1 (6 bases). The CDR3 extends over 13 amino acids. The germline V gene has CDR1 SQVTM and CDR2 ANQGSEA. V lost 4 bases to trimming and J lost 4 bases, with 10 bases between them. As DNA, the CDR3 is TGCAGCGTTGGGGGGCAGTATAATGAAAAACTGTTTTTT. This encodes CSVGGQYNEKLFF.

This clonotype was picked up a small number of times. The CDR3 protein is CAWSAVGGYYEQYF. The CDR3, as DNA: TGTGCCTGGAGTGCTGTAGGGGGGTACTACGAGCAGTACTTC. V usage is TRBV30 and J usage is TRBJ2-7; D might be TRBD1 or TRBD2, each matching 6 bases. V was shortened by 1 base and J by 3 bases, with 13 bases between the two germline ends. The CDR3 runs to 14 residues. Germline-derived CDR1 and CDR2 are GTSNPN and SVGIG (reference sequence).

This clonotype has a single count. V gene TRBV20-1 combines with J gene TRBJ1-2; perhaps TRBD1 as D (5 bases). CDR1 and CDR2 (germline): DFQATT, SNEGSKA (reference sequence). This CDR3 has 14 amino acids. V dropped 8 bases and J dropped 3 bases, with 19 bases sitting between them. The CDR3 protein is CSPVGGDKDYGYTF. CDR3 nucleotides: TGCAGTCCCGTTGGGGGGGATAAGGACTATGGCTACACCTTC.

The chain uses TRBV6-2 or TRBV6-3 and TRBJ2-1; weak D call: TRBD2 (6 bases). CDR3 length: 15 amino acids. Germline V gene data show CDR1 as MNHEY and CDR2 as SVGEGT. Trimming took 0 bases from V and 5 from J, leaving 11 bases between them. The CDR3, as DNA: TGTGCCAGCAGTTACTCTAGGGAGGCCCACAATGAGCAGTTCTTC. Protein sequence: CASSYSREAHNEQFF.

V gene TRBV29-1 combines with J gene TRBJ2-1; no definite D call. Trimming took off 7 bases at V and 6 bases at J, with 13 bases between the two ends. Germline CDR1 is SQVTM and CDR2 is ANQGSEA. This CDR3 is built from 12 residues. CDR3 in DNA: TGCAGCGCGGTTCTAGTTCTCAATGAGCAGTTCTTC. Residues: CSAVLVLNEQFF.

This chain connects TRBV5-1 to TRBJ2-1; 9 nucleotides match TRBD2. The CDR3 runs 16 residues. Germline V lookup: CDR1 SGHRS, CDR2 YFSETQ. The V gene end was trimmed by 1 base and the J gene end by 7 bases; junction bases not matched to a gene: 9. The CDR3 nucleotides read TGCGCCAGCAGCTTGACTAGCGGGCCCCTTAGGAATGAGCAGTTCTTC. Its protein product is CASSLTSGPLRNEQFF. Full variable domain (rest looked up from reference TRBV5-1 and TRBJ2-1): KAGVTQTPRYLIKTRGQQVTLSCSPISGHRSVSWYQQTPGQGLQFLFEYFSETQRNKGNFPGRFSGRQFSNSRSEMNVSTLELGDSALYLCASSLTSGPLRNEQFFGPGTRLTVL.

A few counts support this clonotype. The chain couples TRBV24-1 to TRBJ2-1, with a tentative D call TRBD1 (6 bases). Trimming cost V 2 bases and J 2 bases, with 15 bases left between them. This CDR3 has 17 residues. Looked up from germline, CDR1 is KGHDR and CDR2 is SFDVKD. CDR3 sequence (DNA): TGTGCCACCAGTGATTCACGGACCGCAGGGGCCTACAATGAGCAGTTCTTC. This sequence encodes CATSDSRTAGAYNEQFF.

The gene calls are TRBV6-1 and TRBJ1-2; 8 bases match TRBD1. CDR3 length: 14 residues. From germline, CDR1 is MNHNS and CDR2 SASEGT. The junction had 6 bases not matched to a gene; V was cut back by 5 bases and J by 4 bases. CDR3 DNA: TGTGCCAGCAGTCCAGGACAGGGACCCTATGGCTACACCTTC. Translating gives CASSPGQGPYGYTF.

The chain combines TRBV12-3 or TRBV12-4 with TRBJ2-7; no clear D. The CDR3 loop spans 15 amino acids. Trimming pared 6 bases from V and 0 bases from J, leaving 15 bases between. The CDR3 bases are TGTGCCAGCAGACCCGTGGACGAAGACTCCTACGAGCAGTACTTC. This sequence encodes CASRPVDEDSYEQYF.

This clonotype was detected many times. V and J are TRBV5-1 and TRBJ2-2, with 8 positions matching TRBD1. Germline assignment: CDR1 SGHRS and CDR2 YFSETQ. The CDR3 has 16 amino acids. V was pared by 0 bases and J by 4 bases, with 5 bases of the junction left unmatched. CDR3 in amino acids: CASSLGQGASTGELFF. The CDR3 region has the DNA TGCGCCAGCAGCTTGGGCCAGGGGGCCAGCACCGGGGAGCTGTTTTTT.

This clonotype has a handful of counts. The chain is built from TRBV19 and TRBJ2-6; the D is unclear. CDR3 size: 15 residues. V lost 2 bases and J 3 bases, leaving 8 bases between the germline ends. Germline CDR1 and CDR2: LNHDA and SQIVND (reference sequence). The CDR3 reads CASSIQEYGANVLTF. The CDR3 coding sequence is TGTGCCAGTAGTATACAGGAGTATGGGGCCAACGTCCTGACTTTC.

This clonotype was detected a few times. The rearrangement links TRBV27 to TRBJ2-7; D not certain. This CDR3 has 13 residues. Germline V CDR1 and CDR2: MNHEY, SMNVEV (reference sequence). Trimming removed 4 bases from V and 4 bases from J, with 11 bases in between. The DNA for the CDR3 is TGTGCCAGCAGTTCCTCCTGGGCGTACGAGCAGTACTTC. Protein sequence: CASSSSWAYEQYF.

The V and J genes are TRBV25-1 and TRBJ1-1; D remains unclear. The CDR3 has 14 residues. Between the trimmed V and J ends, which lost 5 bases and 1 base, there was a span of 11 bases. Germline CDR1 reads MGHDK; CDR2 reads SYGVNS. The CDR3 coding sequence is TGTGCCAGCAGTACGGGCCGGGGGAACACTGAAGCTTTCTTT. This codes for CASSTGRGNTEAFF.

The chain uses TRBV19 and TRBJ1-1; possibly TRBD1 for D (6 bases). The germline V gene encodes CDR1 LNHDA and CDR2 SQIVND (reference sequence). V lost 5 bases and J lost 4, with 17 bases in between. CDR3 length: 15 amino acids. DNA of the CDR3: TGTGCCAGTAGTTCGCCGGGACATTCAAGCACTGAAGCTTTCTTT. It translates to CASSSPGHSSTEAFF.

This clonotype was detected only a few times. The chain has TRBV24-1 and TRBJ2-3; no reliable D call. V lost 2 bases and J 0 bases, leaving 8 bases between the germline ends. Per germline, CDR1 KGHDR and CDR2 SFDVKD. CDR3 length: 15 amino acids. The CDR3 sequence is CATSDSLSSTDTQYF. The CDR3 nucleotides read TGTGCCACCAGTGATTCCTTGTCAAGCACAGATACGCAGTATTTT.

The table lists this clonotype with many counts. CDR3 loop: CASTFQYNEQFF. DNA for the CDR3: TGTGCCAGCACCTTTCAGTACAATGAGCAGTTCTTC. The chain has TRBV11-2 and TRBJ2-1; unclear D gene. CDR3 length: 12 residues. Trimming took 7 bases from V and 4 from J, leaving 8 bases between them. Per germline, CDR1 SGHAT and CDR2 FQNNGV. Drawing the rest from reference TRBV11-2 and TRBJ2-1, the complete variable domain is EAGVAQSPRYKIIEKRQSVAFWCNPISGHATLYWYQQILGQGPKLLIQFQNNGVVDDSQLPKDRFSAERLKGVDSTLKIQPAKLEDSAVYLCASTFQYNEQFFGPGTRLTVL.

This clonotype was found a few times. The V and J genes are TRBV20-1 and TRBJ2-7, with a possible D match to TRBD2 (6 bases). CDR1 is DFQATT, CDR2 SNEGSKA, per germline (reference sequence). The CDR3 has 13 residues. V gave up 1 base and J gave up 2 bases, with 9 bases separating them. The CDR3 bases are TGCAGTGCTAGAGGGGACTCACCCTACGAGCAGTACTTC. Its translation is CSARGDSPYEQYF.

This clonotype was recorded a few times. The chain combines TRBV3-1 with TRBJ2-5; D not resolved. Trimming took off 3 bases at V and 4 bases at J, with 12 bases between the two ends. This CDR3 is 14 amino acids long. The germline gives CDR1 LGHDT, CDR2 YNNKEL (reference sequence). CDR3 DNA: TGTGCCAGCAGCCAGGGCGCCTGGAGAGAGACCCAGTACTTC. This encodes CASSQGAWRETQYF.

This clonotype was recorded at least ten times. The CDR3 sequence is CSARDQLAANPHYTDTQYF. CDR3 sequence (DNA): TGCAGTGCTAGAGATCAGCTAGCGGCCAACCCACATTACACAGATACGCAGTATTTT. The V call is TRBV20-1, the J call TRBJ2-3; 7 bases match TRBD2. The CDR3 is 19 residues long. Trimming took 0 bases from V and 2 from J; bases not matched to a gene: 17. Looked up from germline, CDR1 is DFQATT and CDR2 is SNEGSKA (reference sequence).

This chain uses TRBV5-1 with TRBJ1-5; D is undetermined. The CDR3 length is 13 residues. The germline V gene encodes CDR1 SGHRS and CDR2 YFSETQ. V was cut by 1 base and J by 5 bases, with 7 bases left in between. CDR3 loop: CASSLNGDQPQHF. CDR3 nucleotides: TGCGCCAGCAGCTTGAACGGGGATCAGCCCCAGCATTTT.

This rearrangement joins TRBV7-6 to TRBJ1-5; D gene uncertain. Germline V lookup: CDR1 SGHVS, CDR2 FNYEAQ. V was clipped by 5 bases and J by 5 bases, with 10 bases between them. The CDR3 is 13 amino acids. The DNA for the CDR3 is TGTGCCAGCAGCGCCGTGGCCTATCAGCCCCAGCATTTT. This codes for CASSAVAYQPQHF.

The sample holds a few counts of this clonotype. The chain has TRBV7-8 and TRBJ2-7; TRBD1 aligns across 8 bases. Germline CDR1 and CDR2: SGHVS and FQNEAQ. The CDR3 sequence is 17 residues long. With V trimmed by 2 bases and J by 6 bases, 15 bases remained unmatched. CDR3 DNA: TGTGCCAGCAGCTTAATGGCAGGGGGCCCCTCTCTACGCGAGCAGTACTTC. Protein product: CASSLMAGGPSLREQYF.